Here is one TCR beta chain with its context. The antigen this receptor binds is unknown. No base quality information exists; no much larger clone differs at one position. Reading from cysteine to phenylalanine, the CDR3 counts 16 amino acids. CDR3 DNA is the only sequence kept; it has 48 bases, read in frame from the first base. Here V drops 6 bases and J drops 1 base, and the junction holds 8 bases not matched to any gene. CDR1 and CDR2 (MNHEY, SVGAGI) derive from the germline V gene. The cohort consisted of approximately 670 healthy bone marrow donors. All cohort members were sampled while nominally healthy, although unrecorded immune exposures were likely present. The donor tested CMV seropositive and was one of the 289 seropositive cohort members. Each donor provided a peripheral blood sample, and peripheral blood mononuclear cells were used for TCR beta sequencing. Genomic DNA extraction from the blood cell samples was performed with the Qiagen DNeasy Blood Extraction Kit.

This sample was included in a study of cytomegalovirus exposure and HLA in healthy donors listed by TCRdb under 2017. In the study overall: An earlier analysis of approximately 640 of the donors reported about 250 Gb of sequence data and 120 million or so unique TCR beta sequences from about 179 million T cells. Around 320 gigabases of sequencing data and approximately 85 million unique TCR sequences were included in an early release covering 550 to 800 HLA-typed donors. Of the 350 to 450 genotyped donors, approximately 83% fell in the genetic ancestry cluster associated with self-reported Caucasian donors. The study aimed to test whether signatures of past pathogen exposure could be identified by cataloging public T cell receptors. Using immunosequencing, the study profiled T cell repertoires from 500 to 800 subjects and related those repertoires to cytomegalovirus serostatus. In addition to the first cohort of 666 subjects, a separate validation cohort of 120 different subjects was used. To predict cytomegalovirus infection status, the study brought together high-throughput TCR immunosequencing, statistical association of individual TCRs with disease status, and machine learning. In a later analysis, previously published TCR beta repertoires from fewer than 750 donors were re-analyzed and high-resolution HLA genotyping was added so that TCR occurrence patterns could be studied. In the later analysis, no new phenotypic data were used to find candidate immune exposures; instead, reliance was placed on TCR beta sequences and their occurrence across donors. To decide whether each TCR beta V gene segment behaved as functional or pseudogenic, an earlier analysis of several hundred of the donors relied on high-throughput TCR beta sequencing. Donor age, sex, ethnicity and CMV serostatus were collected together with the repertoire data. A later genetic analysis took genome-wide SNP genotypes for 398 of the 666 donors and used that subset as a discovery cohort. Every repertoire in the discovery cohort had been generated on one and the same sequencing platform. Both class I and class II loci were covered by HLA typing, at four-digit resolution. The number of typed donors differed by locus: about 620-630 for A, B, C, DRB1 and DQB1; some 540 for DQA1; approximately 610 for DPA1; and roughly 450 for DPB1. About five DR-DQ haplotypes were treated as single units for association and clustering because of strong linkage in the cohort. Among almost 400 genotyped donors of the cohort, an average of around 240,000 unique TCR beta nucleotide sequences were sequenced per donor, around 20% of them non-productive. Overall results and qualifications from the work: A total of 150 or so TCR beta chains were listed by the study as associated with cytomegalovirus. In a later genetic analysis, a missense DCLRE1C variant was associated with V-gene and J-gene trimming of TCR beta chains, and the association was replicated in an independent cohort. In vitro tests confirmed that a few of the cytomegalovirus-associated TCR beta chains recognize cytomegalovirus antigens. According to the authors, the approach could potentially be generalized to other disease states and immunological phenotypes. According to a later genetic analysis, donors in an Asian-associated ancestry cluster had fewer N-insertions in productive TCRs than the approximately 630-donor mean. Some IMGT-functional V segments, including TRBV6-2 and TRBV6-3, could not be distinguished by the 87-base-pair reads and were therefore excluded. When HLA alleles, especially DR and DQ, strongly co-occurred, TCR associations were difficult to assign to individual alleles. In an earlier analysis of 587 of the donors, most TCR beta V segments appeared in productive rearrangements about 87% or about 30% of the time, broadly matching IMGT annotations. Several of the top co-occurrence clusters appeared to be linked to parvovirus B19, influenza, CMV and Epstein-Barr virus, according to a later analysis. Most TCR sequences were seen in very few donors, while some public TCRs were found in many individuals. In a later analysis, HLA-associated TCR beta chains showed more clonal expansion and lower generation probabilities than non-associated chains that were equally common. A cluster of highly shared sequence variants was judged likely to be a technical artifact of the sequencing pipeline. HLA typing was unavailable for some donors at each locus, so association tests used only the typed subset. This cohort had only TCR beta chains sequenced, and the lack of alpha or paired-chain data limited which features could be detected. A later analysis found that most CMV-associated TCR beta chains appeared HLA-restricted, with HLA associations seemingly driven largely by CMV exposure. Because counts were too low, about 17 rarely observed V segments, including chromosome 9 orphons, were excluded from the earlier analysis of around 590 of the donors. For the cohort, immune exposure information was limited to CMV serostatus. Linkage disequilibrium might explain the correlated functional status among segregating V segments, but an unknown experimental factor could not be excluded. Specific HLA alleles were associated with 18,000 or so TCR beta sequences at a false discovery rate of 0.05 in a later analysis. Roughly uniform sequencing depth across donors was assumed in presence/absence analyses, although this assumption may not hold. In a later analysis, the rate of TCR association differed among HLA loci, with DRB1 alleles having the most associated TCRs and HLA-C alleles having the fewest. A further reported finding was that TCR beta sequences accurately predicted the HLA-A and HLA-B alleles for most subjects in the first cohort. The classifier was reported to diagnose cytomegalovirus status with high specificity and sensitivity in both the original and validation cohorts.

Library method: the immunoSEQ multiplex PCR assay. A mixture of 60 forward primers for TCR Vbeta segments and 13 reverse primers for TCR Jbeta segments was used in the multiplex PCR. A multiplex PCR assay on genomic DNA amplified the CDR3 region of rearranged TCR beta genes. Amplified TCR beta libraries were sequenced as 87-base-pair reads on the Illumina HiSeq System. In the authors' own workflow: A later analysis counted around 72 million unique TCR beta chains across the 550 to 700 repertoires, and some 11 million of these chains were shared by at least two donors. Raw reads were error-corrected and collapsed into unique sequences with a nearest-neighbor algorithm that merged closely related sequences to remove PCR and sequencing errors. Alignment of CDR3 sequences to IMGT reference sequences was used to assign V, D and J gene segments. For a sequence to be retained, at least a six-nucleotide match to both a V gene segment and a J gene segment was required. A rearrangement was called productive if the CDR3 had no stop codons and remained in frame with V and J, and every other rearrangement was called non-productive. Following IMGT convention, CDR3 was defined as the stretch from the second conserved V-encoded cysteine up to the conserved J-encoded phenylalanine. The earlier analysis of about 560 of the donors excluded any sequence lacking an unambiguous match to a single V gene segment. An earlier analysis of about 600 of the donors called V segments functional above 56.7% productive rearrangements and segregating when the between-donor standard deviation exceeded 5%. A statistical classification framework was built to diagnose cytomegalovirus status from the catalog of TCR beta chain sequences. A later analysis assigned V and J genes by comparing TCR nucleotide sequences with IMGT/GENE-DB human TR gene sequences. The TCRdist pipeline was used in a later analysis to assign CDR3 sequences and most-parsimonious VDJ recombination scenarios. In a later analysis, each TCR beta chain was defined by its CDR3 amino acid sequence together with its V-gene family, and reads without a unique V-gene family were excluded. In a later analysis, some 600 highly shared, low-generation-probability nucleotide sequences were removed to address suspected cross-contamination and a sequencing artifact. For each public chain, a later analysis derived a clonal expansion index from normalized ranks of inferred template counts within each repertoire. In a later analysis, generation probabilities were computed using a VDJ recombination model fitted to out-of-frame rearrangements, and the results were checked against IGoR. In a later analysis, hypergeometric tests were used to score TCR-TCR, TCR-HLA and TCR-CMV co-occurrence, with a repertoire-size bias correction applied to TCR pairs. False discovery rates were estimated in a later analysis by permuting HLA or CMV assignments 20 times. In a later analysis, co-occurring TCRs were grouped using DBSCAN, with TCRdist sequence similarity added in when clustering inside HLA-allele-positive subsets. Repertoires with fewer than 30,000 or more than 120,000 public chains, plus five repertoires with anomalous nucleotide sharing, were excluded from co-occurrence clustering. What TCRdb holds here is the immuneACCESS table cut down to in-frame rearrangements. Part of the clones is not present; checked against another copy, under half of the missing clones reflect an unresolved V gene, and the others are unexplained. From that table come the V and J calls and clone size; the DNA was used to work out D and trimming. The sample includes more than 95,000 clones, with approximately 81% observed a single time. 4% of the sample rests with the top ten.

The receptor was isolated from a man younger than 35 in good health and CMV-seropositive. The chain was built from TRBV6-5 and TRBJ2-1; 8 bases in the junction line up with TRBD2. The source material was PBMCs. The DNA sequence is as follows: TGTGCCAGCAGATACGGGACTAGTAGTTCCTACAATGAGCAGTTCTTC. Protein translation: CASRYGTSSSYNEQFF.